These 17 T cell receptor beta chains were sequenced from one sample in a study of OX40 agonist ivuxolimab in advanced cancers. Libraries were prepared by immunoSEQ multiplex PCR; TCRdb keeps only in-frame clonotypes and omits some of them. The sample has roughly 100,000 clones, 90% seen once. This material consisted of CD4+ or CD8+ T cells sorted from blood, taken in a trial of the OX40 agonist ivuxolimab. Receptor source: an adult with an advanced solid tumor such as melanoma, head and neck, liver or kidney cancer.

CDR3 bases: TGTGCCAGCAGTCCCCGGACAGGGATACAGGAAAAACTGTTTTTT. This sequence encodes CASSPRTGIQEKLFF. This chain uses TRBV28 with TRBJ1-4; TRBD1 aligns across 8 bases. The V gene's germline CDR1 is MDHEN and CDR2 SYDVKM. The CDR3 spans 15 residues. The V segment lost 5 bases and the J segment 8 bases; nucleotides outside the gene matches: 10. The whole variable domain, remainder taken from reference TRBV28 and TRBJ1-4, is DVKVTQSSRYLVKRTGEKVFLECVQDMDHENMFWYRQDPGLGLRLIYFSYDVKMKEKGDIPEGYSVSREKKERFSLILESASTNQTSMYLCASSPRTGIQEKLFFGSGTQLSVL.

The chain links TRBV11-3 to TRBJ2-5, with D perhaps matching TRBD1 (5 bases). V lost 1 base and J lost 5, with 8 bases in between. Germline loops: CDR1 SGHNT, CDR2 YENEEA. The CDR3 is made up of 13 amino acids. The CDR3, as DNA: TGTGCCAGCAGCTTAGTTTCAGGGGAGACCCAGTACTTC. Its translation is CASSLVSGETQYF.

The CDR3 DNA reads TGTGCCAGCAGTTACTACGGCGGGCGGGGATGGGACCCTAACTATGGCTACACCTTC. Protein sequence: CASSYYGGRGWDPNYGYTF. The J gene is TRBJ1-2, the V gene TRBV6-7, with TRBD1 as a possible D gene (5 bases). TRBV6-7 is filed as an ORF, its function uncertain. The ends were cut back, 1 base at V and 0 bases at J, with 21 bases in the middle. The CDR3 spans 19 residues.

The chain employs TRBV11-2 and TRBJ2-7, with D perhaps TRBD2 (6 bases). Germline lookup yields CDR1 SGHAT and CDR2 FQNNGV. Trimming left V 5 bases short and J 0 bases short, with 17 bases between. The CDR3 length is 16 residues. Written as DNA, the CDR3 is TGTGCCAGCAGCCCCCGGCTGGAGGGCAACTCCTACGAGCAGTACTTC. Translated: CASSPRLEGNSYEQYF. Full variable domain (rest looked up from reference TRBV11-2 and TRBJ2-7): EAGVAQSPRYKIIEKRQSVAFWCNPISGHATLYWYQQILGQGPKLLIQFQNNGVVDDSQLPKDRFSAERLKGVDSTLKIQPAKLEDSAVYLCASSPRLEGNSYEQYFGPGTRLTVT.

The chain has TRBV18 and TRBJ1-1; perhaps TRBD1 as D (5 bases). Germline V lookup: CDR1 KGHSH, CDR2 LQKENI. CDR3 length: 16 amino acids. V gave up 2 bases and J gave up 0 bases, with 13 bases separating them. The CDR3 sequence: CASSPGVGVMNTEAFF. The CDR3 DNA is TGTGCCAGCTCACCAGGAGTAGGGGTCATGAACACTGAAGCTTTCTTT.

This rearrangement joins TRBV10-3 to TRBJ2-2; TRBD1 matches at 8 bases. V gave up 5 bases and J gave up 2 bases; unmatched junction bases: 4. The CDR3 sequence is 15 residues long. Per germline, CDR1 ENHRY and CDR2 SYGVKD. CDR3 sequence (DNA): TGTGCCATCAGTTTGGGACAGGTTAACACCGGGGAGCTGTTTTTT. Amino acids: CAISLGQVNTGELFF.

This chain links TRBV5-1 with TRBJ2-5; 7 bases are a match to TRBD2. The CDR3 is 15 residues long. V shed 4 bases and J 5 bases; nucleotides not matched to a gene: 11. Germline V lookup: CDR1 SGHRS, CDR2 YFSETQ. For the CDR3, the DNA is TGCGCCAGCAGCCCCGAAATTAGCGGGCTTGAGACCCAGTACTTC. As protein: CASSPEISGLETQYF.

The chain combines TRBV11-2 with TRBJ2-3; TRBD2 matches 10 bases. V gave up 1 base and J gave up 4 bases; unmatched junction bases: 14. This CDR3 has 19 amino acids. Germline V gene data show CDR1 as SGHAT and CDR2 as FQNNGV. CDR3 sequence: CASSLGVAGGQYGADTQYF. The CDR3 DNA reads as TGTGCCAGCAGCTTAGGGGTAGCGGGGGGCCAATATGGGGCAGATACGCAGTATTTT.

Only one count was recorded for this clone. This rearrangement joins TRBV18 to TRBJ2-2, with 8 bases lining up with TRBD1. V trimming: 8 bases; J trimming: 5 bases; junction bases outside the gene matches: 7. CDR1 and CDR2 (germline): KGHSH, LQKENI. CDR3 length: 14 residues. The CDR3 spells CASRGTGQTGELFF. Written as DNA, the CDR3 is TGTGCCAGCCGCGGGACAGGCCAAACCGGGGAGCTGTTTTTT.

CDR3 region: CAWSRQGQDEAFF. In DNA, the CDR3 is TGTGCCTGGAGTAGGCAGGGGCAAGATGAAGCTTTCTTT. The rearrangement joins TRBV30 to TRBJ1-1; D is possibly TRBD1 (6 bases). Per the germline V gene, CDR1 is GTSNPN and CDR2 is SVGIG (reference sequence). There are 13 residues in the CDR3. V lost 2 bases and J 7 bases, leaving 14 bases between the germline ends.

Here the CDR3 DNA reads TGTGCCAGCAGTGGGACGGGACGGACCTCGTCCCTACAAGAGACCCAGTACTTC. Translating it yields CASSGTGRTSSLQETQYF. The chain joins TRBV27 to TRBJ2-5, with D perhaps matching TRBD1 or TRBD2 (5 bases each). From germline, CDR1 is MNHEY and CDR2 SMNVEV (reference sequence). Trimming took 5 bases from V and 2 from J, leaving 24 bases between them. This CDR3 spans 18 amino acids.

This clone was counted only a few times. The gene calls are TRBV2 and TRBJ2-7; D gene ambiguous. Germline-derived CDR1 and CDR2 are SNHLY and FYNNEI. The CDR3 length is 12 residues. V dropped 6 bases and J dropped 2 bases, with 8 bases sitting between them. The CDR3: CASSRETYEQYF. The CDR3, as DNA: TGTGCCAGCAGCCGAGAGACCTACGAGCAGTACTTC.

The chain links TRBV28 to TRBJ1-1; D gene ambiguous. The CDR3 totals 15 residues. V lost 6 bases and J 7 bases, leaving 21 bases between the germline ends. In germline, CDR1 is MDHEN, CDR2 SYDVKM. The CDR3 spells CASSRTSSTAYEAFF. CDR3 nucleotides: TGTGCCAGCAGCCGGACTAGTTCCACCGCTTATGAAGCTTTCTTT.

The chain links TRBV5-1 to TRBJ2-3, with D perhaps TRBD2 (6 bases). In germline, CDR1 is SGHRS, CDR2 YFSETQ. Trimming took 0 bases from V and 1 from J, leaving 12 bases between them. The CDR3 sequence is 16 residues long. The CDR3: CASSLGAGGGTDTQYF. The CDR3 DNA sequence: TGCGCCAGCAGCTTGGGGGCCGGGGGTGGCACAGATACGCAGTATTTT.

The genes are TRBV7-2 and TRBJ1-2, with D perhaps matching TRBD1 (6 bases). V lost 0 bases and J lost 8, with 10 bases in between. The V gene's germline CDR1 is SGHTA and CDR2 FQGNSA. The CDR3 contains 13 residues. The DNA for the CDR3 is TGTGCCAGCAGCTTAGCCAGGGGTTACGGCTACACCTTC. Protein sequence: CASSLARGYGYTF.

The chain employs TRBV6-5 and TRBJ1-2, with D perhaps TRBD1 (6 bases). The CDR3 sequence is 13 residues long. Germline CDR1 MNHEY, CDR2 SVGAGI. Between the trimmed V and J ends, which lost 0 bases and 6 bases, there was a span of 8 bases. The CDR3 region has the DNA TGTGCCAGCAGTTACTCCCGGGGGCATGGCTACACCTTC. Translation: CASSYSRGHGYTF.

V is TRBV5-1 and J is TRBJ2-3; D uncertain. CDR3 length: 15 amino acids. The V gene's germline CDR1 is SGHRS and CDR2 YFSETQ. Trimming left V 4 bases short and J 2 bases short, with 14 bases between. Written as DNA, the CDR3 is TGCGCCAGCAGCCGGACCGGCAGGATCACAGATACGCAGTATTTT. Amino acids: CASSRTGRITDTQYF.